Sequencing of this T cell receptor beta chain was carried out in a study of T cell responses to AZD1222 COVID-19 vaccine. The table came from immunoSEQ multiplex PCR; TCRdb's copy has only in-frame clones and leaves some out. In the table there are around 100,000 clones, 88% of which are singletons. This CDR3 comprises 12 residues. V was pared by 7 bases and J by 3 bases, with 9 bases between. The TCR comes from an adult in good health. This sequence joins TRBV12-3 or TRBV12-4 and TRBJ1-1; D remains ambiguous. The sequenced sample was peripheral blood, obtained on day 0 of AZD1222 vaccination. The CDR3 bases are TGTGCCAGCACGGTGGCGGACACTGAAGCTTTCTTT. Protein sequence: CASTVADTEAFF.